This TCR beta chain was recorded in a study of CD8 T cells in Susac syndrome. Study-level points and caveats: Susac CD8+ clonal expansion peaked in TEMRA cells and active patients.

Recently defined diagnostic criteria for definite or probable disease were fulfilled by Susac syndrome patients. The authors negatively isolated CD8+ and CD4+ T cells and FACS-enriched TEMRA cells. Random hexamers were used to reverse transcribe 0.5 to 1 ug of RNA. One entry per CDR3 protein, called by TCRdb with MiXCR from the immunoSEQ multiplex PCR reads. The repertoire holds 100,000 to 150,000 distinct CDR3 sequences, with around 94% as singletons. Note on this clonotype: Its antigen remains unidentified.

V lost 6 bases, J lost 4 bases, and 15 bases lay in between. The CDR3 is 15 residues long. Germline CDR1 reads SEHNR; CDR2 reads FQNEAQ (reference sequence). The sample taken for sequencing was CD8+ T cells from PBMCs. This clonotype was obtained from a human donor with Susac syndrome. The V call is TRBV7-9, the J call TRBJ1-4, with TRBD1 as a possible D gene (6 bases). In DNA, the CDR3 is TGTGCCAGCAGTTTGAGACAGGACTATAATGAAAAACTGTTTTTT. This gives the protein CASSLRQDYNEKLFF.